Listed here are 19 T cell receptor beta chains from one sample, sequenced in a study of shared clonotypes between healthy human individuals. This table comes from immunoSEQ multiplex PCR, and its TCRdb copy is limited to in-frame clones, with some not included. The data show under 130,000 clones, 67% seen once. Sequencing was done on a sample of memory CD8+ T cells sorted from blood. Subset: CD45RO+ cells pooled with CCR7-negative TemRA cells. The receptor source for this set is a woman in her thirties in good health.

This sequence joins TRBV6-1 and TRBJ2-6; 10 bases agree with TRBD1. CDR1 and CDR2 (germline): MNHNS, SASEGT. The CDR3 covers 19 residues. J gave up 3 bases and V 4 bases, and 12 bases lay outside the gene matches. The CDR3 nucleotides are TGTGCCAGCAGTGTGAGTTTTAGACAGGGGGCTTATGGGGCCAACGTCCTGACTTTC. It is translated as CASSVSFRQGAYGANVLTF.

This clone has only a few counts. This sequence joins TRBV7-8 and TRBJ2-2; 7 positions match TRBD1. J was trimmed by 6 bases and V by 4 bases; bases with no gene match: 5. The CDR3 contains 14 residues. Germline CDR1 reads SGHVS; CDR2 reads FQNEAQ. The CDR3 sequence: CASSWHRGPGELFF. The CDR3 DNA follows: TGTGCCAGCAGCTGGCACAGGGGACCCGGGGAGCTGTTTTTT.

This clone was counted many times. The genes are TRBV4-2 and TRBJ2-7; D is uncertain. The V end was cut by 1 base, the J end by 0 bases, with 10 bases between. The CDR3 loop spans 15 amino acids. CDR1 and CDR2 (germline): LGHNA, YNFKEQ. The CDR3 region has the DNA TGTGCCAGCAGCCAAGGCGGTTCCCGCTCCTACGAGCAGTACTTC. Its protein product is CASSQGGSRSYEQYF.

This clone was seen a handful of times. This chain joins TRBV28 and TRBJ1-1; maybe TRBD1 (5 bases). Trimming removed 6 bases from V and 6 bases from J, with 8 bases in between. Germline CDR1 reads MDHEN; CDR2 reads SYDVKM. The CDR3 consists of 11 residues. The chain's CDR3 is CASRRGPEAFF. Here the CDR3 DNA reads TGTGCCAGCAGGCGGGGCCCTGAAGCTTTCTTT.

The chain couples TRBV2 to TRBJ1-4; TRBD1 matches 8 bases. V trimming: 11 bases; J trimming: 4 bases; junction bases outside the gene matches: 12. Per germline, CDR1 SNHLY and CDR2 FYNNEI. The CDR3 totals 15 residues. The CDR3 coding sequence is TGTGCCGGAAAACCGGGACAGGCCTTTAATGAAAAACTGTTTTTT. This sequence encodes CAGKPGQAFNEKLFF.

This sequence joins TRBV29-1 and TRBJ2-1; 8 bases align to TRBD2. The CDR3 sequence is 17 residues long. Germline assignment: CDR1 SQVTM and CDR2 ANQGSEA. J was trimmed by 4 bases and V by 0 bases; bases with no gene match: 11. The CDR3 loop is CSVEDLLKRGTYNEQFF. CDR3 sequence (DNA): TGCAGCGTTGAAGATCTCTTAAAGCGGGGGACTTACAATGAGCAGTTCTTC.

A few counts support this clone. V usage is TRBV4-2 and J usage is TRBJ2-1, with 9 bases matching TRBD2. Germline V gene lookup returns CDR1 LGHNA and CDR2 YNFKEQ. The V gene end was trimmed by 1 base and the J gene end by 6 bases; junction bases not matched to a gene: 7. The CDR3 sequence is 16 residues long. The CDR3 DNA is TGTGCCAGCAGCCAAGGAGTAGCGGGAGACCCCAATGAGCAGTTCTTC. As protein: CASSQGVAGDPNEQFF.

This clone was recorded a few times. This sequence joins TRBV13 and TRBJ1-2; D is possibly TRBD1 (5 bases). CDR1 is PRHDT, CDR2 FYEKMQ, per germline (reference sequence). V dropped 3 bases and J dropped 6 bases, with 8 bases sitting between them. The CDR3 sequence is 12 residues long. The CDR3 loop reads CASSFRGDGYTF. The CDR3 DNA is TGTGCCAGCAGCTTCAGAGGGGATGGCTACACCTTC.

This clone was detected many times. This chain connects TRBV11-2 to TRBJ1-2; D is unclear. Germline V CDR1 and CDR2: SGHAT, FQNNGV. Trimming shortened V by 1 base and J by 6 bases, and 9 bases separated the two germline ends. The CDR3 runs to 13 residues. CDR3 nucleotides: TGTGCCAGCAGCTTAGGCAGGTCCCATGGCTACACCTTC. It specifies CASSLGRSHGYTF. Using reference TRBV11-2 and TRBJ1-2 for the parts outside the CDR3, the full variable domain is EAGVAQSPRYKIIEKRQSVAFWCNPISGHATLYWYQQILGQGPKLLIQFQNNGVVDDSQLPKDRFSAERLKGVDSTLKIQPAKLEDSAVYLCASSLGRSHGYTFGSGTRLTVV.

This chain joins TRBV16 and TRBJ1-4; 7 bases fit TRBD1. The CDR3 runs to 16 residues. Trimming cost V 3 bases and J 4 bases; bases outside gene matches: 8. Germline-derived CDR1 and CDR2 are KGHSY and FQNENV. CDR3 sequence (DNA): TGTGCCAGCAGCCACCAAGGGACAGAAAGTAATGAAAAACTGTTTTTT. Amino acid sequence: CASSHQGTESNEKLFF. The whole variable domain, filled in from reference TRBV16 and TRBJ1-4, reads GEEVAQTPKHLVRGEGQKAKLYCAPIKGHSYVFWYQQVLKNEFKFLISFQNENVFDETGMPKERFSAKCLPNSPCSLEIQATKLEDSAVYFCASSHQGTESNEKLFFGSGTQLSVL.

In this sample, this clone is medium-sized. The same CDR3 also results from other DNA sequences found in this sample. The chain is built from TRBV6-1 and TRBJ2-7, with 8 bases identical to TRBD2. The CDR3 has 15 amino acids. V shed 4 bases, J shed 5 bases, and the junction held 10 bases outside the gene matches. Germline CDR1 reads MNHNS; CDR2 reads SASEGT. CDR3 coding DNA: TGTGCCAGCAGTGGTCGAGCGGGGGCTAACGACGAGCAGTACTTC. This codes for CASSGRAGANDEQYF.

This chain connects TRBV28 to TRBJ1-4; D is undetermined. This CDR3 spans 14 amino acids. V was pared by 4 bases and J by 1 base, with 7 bases between. Germline CDR1 and CDR2: MDHEN and SYDVKM. The CDR3 spells CASSWEGTNEKLFF. In DNA form, the CDR3 reads TGTGCCAGCAGTTGGGAGGGAACTAATGAAAAACTGTTTTTT.

This clone was seen more than once but under ten times. The chain joins TRBV25-1 to TRBJ2-3, with unresolved D. Germline CDR1 MGHDK, CDR2 SYGVNS. Trimming shortened V by 3 bases and J by 0 bases, and 16 bases separated the two germline ends. The CDR3 is 17 amino acids. The CDR3 spells CASSDPLSASSTDTQYF. CDR3 nucleotides: TGTGCCAGCAGTGATCCCCTCAGCGCCTCTAGCACAGATACGCAGTATTTT.

This clone was recorded a few times. V and J are TRBV9 and TRBJ2-3; 7 bases align to TRBD1. The CDR3 is 14 residues long. The germline V gene encodes CDR1 SGDLS and CDR2 YYNGEE. With 2 bases clipped from V and 8 bases from J, the junction kept 8 bases outside the gene matches. This CDR3 reads CASSVDYRGSTQYF. The CDR3 bases are TGTGCCAGCAGCGTTGACTACAGGGGCTCTACGCAGTATTTT.

V is TRBV9 and J is TRBJ2-2; weak D call: TRBD2 (7 bases). Germline-derived CDR1 and CDR2 are SGDLS and YYNGEE. V was cut by 3 bases and J by 0 bases, with 12 bases left in between. The CDR3 consists of 16 residues. CDR3 amino acids: CASSGRGGPNTGELFF. The CDR3 DNA reads TGTGCCAGCAGCGGAAGGGGGGGCCCGAACACCGGGGAGCTGTTTTTT.

The chain is built from TRBV10-3 and TRBJ2-1; TRBD1 might be the D (5 bases). Trimming stripped 4 bases from V and 0 bases from J, with 19 bases between. The CDR3 has 18 amino acids. In germline, CDR1 is ENHRY, CDR2 SYGVKD. This chain's CDR3 is CAISVIWGVTSSYNEQFF. The CDR3 DNA follows: TGTGCCATCAGTGTTATATGGGGCGTTACAAGCTCCTACAATGAGCAGTTCTTC.

This clone was detected only once. V and J are TRBV10-3 and TRBJ1-1; D unresolved. The CDR3 loop spans 17 amino acids. In germline, CDR1 is ENHRY, CDR2 SYGVKD. Trimming stripped 0 bases from V and 0 bases from J, with 14 bases between. Here the CDR3 reads CAISESIRMYMNTEAFF. The CDR3 bases are TGTGCCATCAGTGAGTCGATTCGGATGTACATGAACACTGAAGCTTTCTTT.

This sequence joins TRBV10-3 and TRBJ2-7; D ambiguous. V lost 3 bases and J 7 bases, leaving 16 bases between the germline ends. Germline-derived CDR1 and CDR2 are ENHRY and SYGVKD. This CDR3 is built from 14 residues. The CDR3 reads CAISDPRDNTEQYF. The CDR3 coding sequence is TGTGCCATCAGTGACCCTAGGGATAACACGGAGCAGTACTTC.

The chain joins TRBV11-2 to TRBJ2-3; 9 bases are shared with TRBD1. Germline CDR1 and CDR2: SGHAT and FQNNGV. The ends lost 4 bases at V and 6 bases at J; junction bases unmatched: 5. CDR3 length equals 14 residues. The CDR3 spells CASSSGQGADTQYF. CDR3 DNA: TGTGCCAGCAGCTCGGGACAGGGTGCTGATACGCAGTATTTT.